A single TCR beta chain is shown here with its context. The sample originates from a study of shared clonotypes between healthy human individuals. Among the donors, all were Caucasian adults who lived in Nashville, Tennessee. Produced via immunoSEQ multiplex PCR; TCRdb's table is partial and in-frame only. This sample carries more than 400,000 clones, about 78% of them seen once, and the ten largest clones take 9.5% to 15%. V lost 8 bases to trimming and J lost 2 bases, with 16 bases between them. There are 15 residues in the CDR3. Germline V CDR1 and CDR2: PRHDT, FYEKMQ (reference sequence). Sequencing was carried out using PBMCs. This chain joins TRBV13 and TRBJ2-1, with D perhaps matching TRBD1 or TRBD2 (5 bases each). The clonotype comes from a woman between 40 and 55 years old in good health. Some clones in this sample may be carry-over from other donors' samples. The CDR3 loop is CASSRLLGAYNEQFF. In DNA, the CDR3 is TGTGCCAGCTCACGACTCCTGGGGGCCTACAATGAGCAGTTCTTC. The full variable domain, in which reference TRBV13 and TRBJ2-1 provide the parts outside the CDR3, is AAGVIQSPRHLIKEKRETATLKCYPIPRHDTVYWYQQGPGQDPQFLISFYEKMQSDKGSIPDRFSAQQFSDYHSELNMSSLELGDSALYFCASSRLLGAYNEQFFGPGTRLTVL.